This TCR beta chain was sequenced during a study of STAT5B mutations in CD4+ large granular lymphocyte leukemia. Findings and limits, study-wide: Main leukemic clonotypes were patient-specific, but 20% to 25% appeared at low frequency elsewhere.

The V gene lost 2 bases and the J gene lost 0 bases, with 8 bases spanning the gap. Looked up from germline, CDR1 is LGHNA and CDR2 is YNFKEQ. CDR3 length: 15 amino acids. For this clone: The antigen remains unidentified.

Measured with immunoSEQ multiplex PCR; TCRdb has only the in-frame clones, and not every one. Of 32,000 or so clones listed, 87% are singletons. Sequenced material: CD4+ T cells from blood buffy coats. The J gene is TRBJ1-3, the V gene TRBV4-2, with D unresolved. This TCR was sampled from a human donor in good health. CDR3 region: CASSQPTGSGNTIYF. The CDR3 nucleotides are TGTGCCAGCAGCCAACCGACCGGCTCTGGAAACACCATATATTTT.